The 29 T cell receptor beta chains given below trace back to one sample, sequenced in a study of shared clonotypes between healthy human individuals. Clones were sequenced by immunoSEQ multiplex PCR, and TCRdb holds only the in-frame ones, with some missing. Of over a million clones listed, 98% are singletons. The sample was naive CD4+ T cells sorted from blood. The subset denotes: CD45RA+ positively selected. The receptors derive from a young man in good health.

The CDR3 loop reads CSARSDQPQHF. The CDR3, as DNA: TGCAGTGCTAGATCGGATCAGCCCCAGCATTTT. V and J are TRBV20-1 and TRBJ1-5; D not resolved. CDR3 size: 11 residues. V was shortened by 2 bases and J by 5 bases, with 4 bases between the two germline ends. The germline V gene has CDR1 DFQATT and CDR2 SNEGSKA (reference sequence).

J is TRBJ1-5 and V is TRBV5-8; D gene uncertain. The germline V gene has CDR1 SGHTS and CDR2 YDEGEE. Deletions cut 0 bases from V and 7 bases from J, with 5 bases between. CDR3 size: 12 residues. The CDR3 DNA sequence: TGTGCCAGCAGCTTGGCGGGGCAGCCCCAGCATTTT. This gives the protein CASSLAGQPQHF.

The chain's CDR3 is CASTSGTGRTYEQYF. In DNA form, the CDR3 reads TGTGCCAGCACAAGCGGGACAGGCAGGACCTACGAGCAGTACTTC. This chain joins TRBV28 and TRBJ2-7; D might be TRBD1 (8 bases). The V end was cut by 7 bases, the J end by 2 bases, with 18 bases between. The germline CDR1 and CDR2 sequences are MDHEN and SYDVKM. The CDR3 length is 15 residues.

The rearrangement links TRBV11-2 to TRBJ2-5, with a tentative D call TRBD2 (6 bases). This CDR3 contains 15 residues. Trimming pared 6 bases from V and 3 bases from J, leaving 17 bases between. The germline V gene has CDR1 SGHAT and CDR2 FQNNGV. CDR3 DNA sequence: TGTGCCAGCAGACAACCCCAGAGGAGGGAAGAGACCCAGTACTTC. Translating it yields CASRQPQRREETQYF.

The V gene is TRBV7-7, the J gene TRBJ2-7; unclear D gene. Per the germline V gene, CDR1 is SSHAT and CDR2 is FNYEAQ (reference sequence). This CDR3 has 15 amino acids. V dropped 6 bases and J dropped 4 bases, with 19 bases sitting between them. The CDR3 loop reads CASSPVPSESYEQYF. Here the CDR3 DNA reads TGTGCCAGCAGTCCGGTCCCCTCCGAATCTTACGAGCAGTACTTC.

In DNA, the CDR3 is TGTGCCAGCAGCCTCTCCAGATATCAGCCCCAGCATTTT. Encoded protein: CASSLSRYQPQHF. The gene calls are TRBV27 and TRBJ1-5; D is unresolved. From germline, CDR1 is MNHEY and CDR2 SMNVEV (reference sequence). The CDR3 is 13 residues long. The ends were cut back, 6 bases at V and 5 bases at J, with 11 bases in the middle.

The gene calls are TRBV7-2 and TRBJ2-7; D call uncertain. CDR1 and CDR2 from the germline V gene are SGHTA and FQGNSA. The length of the CDR3 is 13 residues. Trimming cost V 1 base and J 2 bases, with 6 bases left between them. The CDR3 protein is CASSLERTYEQYF. The DNA of the CDR3 is TGTGCCAGCAGCTTAGAGAGAACCTACGAGCAGTACTTC.

The chain couples TRBV7-8 to TRBJ1-1, with 8 bases lining up with TRBD1. This CDR3 has 15 residues. From germline, CDR1 is SGHVS and CDR2 FQNEAQ. Unmatched junction bases numbered 8, after V lost 1 base and J lost 7 bases. The DNA of the CDR3 is TGTGCCAGCAGCTTAGGGGCAGGGGGCGCCGGTGAAGCTTTCTTT. As protein: CASSLGAGGAGEAFF.

This clone appeared a single time. V gene TRBV7-2 combines with J gene TRBJ1-5; 7 bases are shared with TRBD1. Germline V gene data show CDR1 as SGHTA and CDR2 as FQGNSA. Unmatched junction bases numbered 9, after V lost 5 bases and J lost 5 bases. This CDR3 contains 15 residues. For the CDR3, the DNA is TGTGCCAGCAGCCGGGGACAGATAATAGATCAGCCCCAGCATTTT. Its protein is CASSRGQIIDQPQHF.

The chain combines TRBV11-2 with TRBJ2-2, with D possibly being TRBD1 (6 bases). V shed 5 bases and J shed 4 bases, with 17 bases lying between them. Looked up from germline, CDR1 is SGHAT and CDR2 is FQNNGV. The CDR3 length is 16 residues. The CDR3 loop reads CASSPLPRGPTGELFF. The CDR3 bases are TGTGCCAGCAGCCCACTTCCCAGGGGTCCCACCGGGGAGCTGTTTTTT.

In its sample, this clone was seen once. The chain carries TRBV7-9 and TRBJ2-7; D might be TRBD2 (6 bases). The germline CDR1 and CDR2 sequences are SEHNR and FQNEAQ (reference sequence). The V end lost 5 bases, the J end lost 7 bases, and 21 bases lay between the germline ends. The length of the CDR3 is 15 residues. CDR3 nucleotides: TGTGCCAGCAGCCCATTAGGGCGGGATAATGATGAGCAGTACTTC. Its translation: CASSPLGRDNDEQYF.

This sequence joins TRBV13 and TRBJ1-2, with TRBD1 matching over 9 bases. V was pared by 6 bases and J by 4 bases, with 15 bases of the junction left unmatched. This CDR3 region has 17 residues. Germline V gene data show CDR1 as PRHDT and CDR2 as FYEKMQ (reference sequence). The CDR3 nucleotides are TGTGCCAGCAGTTTAAACAGGGGGCTCTCACCGTCCTATGGCTACACCTTC. This codes for CASSLNRGLSPSYGYTF.

This clone has just one count. The chain carries TRBV19 and TRBJ1-2, with 9 bases lining up with TRBD1. The CDR3 is made up of 15 amino acids. Trimming took 4 bases from V and 6 from J; bases not matched to a gene: 9. Looked up from germline, CDR1 is LNHDA and CDR2 is SQIVND (reference sequence). CDR3 DNA: TGTGCCAGTAGTACGGACAGGGGATCCTCGGATGGCTACACCTTC. Translation gives CASSTDRGSSDGYTF.

The chain combines TRBV11-3 with TRBJ2-3; weak D call: TRBD2 (6 bases). The CDR3 has 15 residues. Germline lookup yields CDR1 SGHNT and CDR2 YENEEA. Between the trimmed V and J ends, which lost 3 bases and 1 base, there was a span of 11 bases. Here the CDR3 reads CASSFSPGGTDTQYF. The CDR3 DNA reads TGTGCCAGCAGCTTCTCCCCGGGGGGCACAGATACGCAGTATTTT.

This clone has only one observation. V gene TRBV29-1 combines with J gene TRBJ1-1; weak D call: TRBD1 (6 bases). V lost 3 bases, J lost 1 base, and 12 bases lay in between. Germline values: CDR1 SQVTM, CDR2 ANQGSEA. The CDR3 is made up of 14 amino acids. This CDR3 is CSVEAGRGNTEAFF. Written as DNA, the CDR3 is TGCAGCGTTGAGGCGGGCAGGGGGAACACTGAAGCTTTCTTT.

The CDR3 protein is CASSFGSGGQPQHF. The CDR3, as DNA: TGTGCCAGCAGTTTTGGGTCAGGGGGTCAGCCCCAGCATTTT. The gene calls are TRBV28 and TRBJ1-5, with TRBD1 matching over 7 bases. J gave up 6 bases and V 3 bases, and 5 bases lay outside the gene matches. The CDR3 is 14 residues long. Germline loops: CDR1 MDHEN, CDR2 SYDVKM.

With respect to this clone: Other DNA sequences in this specimen translate into the identical CDR3. The gene calls are TRBV5-4 and TRBJ2-1; TRBD2 agrees at 12 bases. Unmatched junction bases numbered 2, after V lost 3 bases and J lost 7 bases. Germline V CDR1 and CDR2: SGHNT, YYREEE (reference sequence). CDR3 size: 14 residues. CDR3 DNA sequence: TGTGCCAGCAGCTCCGGGACTAGCGGGAATGAGCAGTTCTTC. This sequence encodes CASSSGTSGNEQFF.

Points on this clone: Other DNA sequences in this specimen translate into the identical CDR3. The chain couples TRBV19 to TRBJ1-2; 7 positions match TRBD1. Looked up from germline, CDR1 is LNHDA and CDR2 is SQIVND (reference sequence). V shed 5 bases and J 5 bases; nucleotides not matched to a gene: 2. The CDR3 runs 12 residues. CDR3 sequence: CASSVTGYGYTF. Written as DNA, the CDR3 is TGTGCCAGTAGTGTGACAGGGTATGGCTACACCTTC.

The chain joins TRBV5-1 to TRBJ2-4, with 9 positions matching TRBD2. The CDR3 totals 15 residues. The trim removed 4 bases at V and 5 bases at J, leaving 7 bases unmatched. CDR1 is SGHRS and CDR2 is YFSETQ in the germline V gene. CDR3 protein: CASSGITSGQNIQYF. The CDR3 DNA follows: TGCGCCAGCAGCGGAATCACTAGCGGGCAAAACATTCAGTACTTC.

Comment on this clone: A junction boundary mismatches the germline segment, possibly from a read error. The chain carries TRBV18 and TRBJ1-5, with D maybe TRBD1 (5 bases). The CDR3 spans 17 residues. The germline V gene has CDR1 KGHSH and CDR2 LQKENI. CDR3 DNA sequence: TGTGCCAGCTCACCAAGGAATTCTCGGACATACGATCATCCCCAGCATTTT. It is translated as CASSPRNSRTYDHPQHF.

DNA for the CDR3: TGTGCCAGCAGTCCCAGGGGCAGGGCGTATCATGAAGAGACCCAGTACTTC. This encodes CASSPRGRAYHEETQYF. The gene calls are TRBV27 and TRBJ2-5; tentatively, D is TRBD1 (6 bases). Germline-derived CDR1 and CDR2 are MNHEY and SMNVEV (reference sequence). The CDR3 extends over 17 amino acids. V was clipped by 5 bases and J by 3 bases, with 22 bases between them.

The rearrangement links TRBV11-3 to TRBJ2-1; no clear D gene. The V and J ends lost 1 base and 1 base respectively, with 11 bases between them. This CDR3 contains 16 residues. Germline CDR1 reads SGHNT; CDR2 reads YENEEA. The CDR3: CASSLVSGGSYNEQFF. For the CDR3, the DNA is TGTGCCAGCAGCTTAGTGTCCGGTGGGTCCTACAATGAGCAGTTCTTC.

The J gene is TRBJ2-7, the V gene TRBV7-9, with D possibly being TRBD2 (5 bases). The CDR3 runs to 11 residues. The V end lost 10 bases, the J end lost 6 bases, and 13 bases lay between the germline ends. Germline V gene data show CDR1 as SEHNR and CDR2 as FQNEAQ (reference sequence). The CDR3 DNA reads as TGTGCCACCCACGAGGGAACCGAGCAGTACTTC. Translation: CATHEGTEQYF.

With respect to this clone: The sample contains more than one DNA sequence encoding this CDR3. The chain combines TRBV28 with TRBJ1-5; no firm D call. Germline CDR1 and CDR2: MDHEN and SYDVKM. The CDR3 is made up of 12 amino acids. Trimming left V 2 bases short and J 3 bases short, with 2 bases between. The CDR3, as DNA: TGTGCCAGCAGTTTACCCAATCAGCCCCAGCATTTT. Translation: CASSLPNQPQHF.

The gene calls are TRBV27 and TRBJ1-2; 12 nucleotides line up with TRBD1. This CDR3 spans 18 amino acids. Looked up from germline, CDR1 is MNHEY and CDR2 is SMNVEV (reference sequence). After removal of 2 bases from V and 8 bases from J, the junction contained 15 bases not matched to a gene. The CDR3 sequence is CASSLNPVGTGGASGYTF. The CDR3 coding sequence is TGTGCCAGCAGTTTAAACCCAGTGGGGACAGGGGGCGCCAGCGGCTACACCTTC.

V is TRBV9 and J is TRBJ2-2, with a possible D match to TRBD2 (6 bases). This CDR3 contains 13 residues. Germline-derived CDR1 and CDR2 are SGDLS and YYNGEE. V was shortened by 5 bases and J by 5 bases, with 10 bases between the two germline ends. For the CDR3, the DNA is TGTGCCAGCAGTATTGGGGGGACCGGGGAGCTGTTTTTT. Translation gives CASSIGGTGELFF.

J is TRBJ2-5 and V is TRBV5-5; 7 bases align to TRBD1. Unmatched junction bases numbered 5, after V lost 4 bases and J lost 2 bases. Germline loops: CDR1 SGHKS, CDR2 YYEKEE (reference sequence). The CDR3 contains 14 residues. For the CDR3, the DNA is TGTGCCAGCAGCGCGACAGGGATACAAGAGACCCAGTACTTC. Residues: CASSATGIQETQYF.

The V call is TRBV9, the J call TRBJ2-1; unclear D gene. CDR1 and CDR2 from the germline V gene are SGDLS and YYNGEE. The germline V and J ends were trimmed by 1 base and 0 bases, with 8 bases remaining between them. The CDR3 extends over 15 amino acids. The chain's CDR3 is CASSVFGNSYNEQFF. DNA for the CDR3: TGTGCCAGCAGCGTATTCGGCAACTCCTACAATGAGCAGTTCTTC.

The chain combines TRBV28 with TRBJ2-5; a possible D gene is TRBD1 (6 bases). This CDR3 has 15 amino acids. V was pared by 3 bases and J by 5 bases, with 16 bases between. Germline V gives CDR1 MDHEN, CDR2 SYDVKM. The CDR3 nucleotides read TGTGCCAGCAGTTTGAGCCGGGACACCCGTGAGACCCAGTACTTC. It translates to CASSLSRDTRETQYF.